This T cell receptor beta chain derives from a study of T cell responses to AZD1222 COVID-19 vaccine. Study-wide findings and caveats: Baseline testing showed seropositivity in only six AZD1222 recipients.

The V end lost 5 bases, the J end lost 4 bases, and 9 bases lay between the germline ends. This CDR3 is 12 amino acids long. Looked up from germline, CDR1 is PRHDT and CDR2 is FYEKMQ (reference sequence). Assay used: immunoSEQ multiplex PCR; TCRdb lists only in-frame clones, some missing. This table holds some 150,000 clones, 90% to 95% found once. Note on this clone: Its antigen is unidentified.

This clonotype originated in an adult in good health. The genes are TRBV13 and TRBJ2-7; D remains ambiguous. Sequencing was performed on peripheral blood, taken on day 0 of AZD1222 vaccination. This CDR3 reads CASSLALYEQYF. The CDR3 region has the DNA TGTGCCAGCAGCCTGGCTTTGTACGAGCAGTACTTC.